This entry lists 19 T cell receptor beta chains sequenced from one sample in a study of blood T cell repertoires in COVID-19. Assay: immunoSEQ multiplex PCR; the TCRdb copy retains only in-frame clones and omits some. The sample holds 44,000 or so clones, more than 80% seen once. The material sequenced was peripheral blood. The receptor source for this set is a man older than 75 in a cohort sampled during active COVID-19.

The rearrangement uses TRBV30 and TRBJ1-1; TRBD1 matches 10 bases. V lost 5 bases and J lost 6; bases outside the gene matches: 0. This CDR3 region has 11 residues. Germline-derived CDR1 and CDR2 are GTSNPN and SVGIG (reference sequence). The DNA for the CDR3 is TGTGCCTGGGGGACAGGGGCTGAAGCTTTCTTT. Protein product: CAWGTGAEAFF.

V gene TRBV4-2 combines with J gene TRBJ2-7; D unclear. Germline V gene sequence: CDR1 LGHNA, CDR2 YNFKEQ. V was shortened by 2 bases and J by 0 bases, with 11 bases between the two germline ends. The CDR3 loop spans 15 amino acids. CDR3 DNA: TGTGCCAGCAGCCAATCCAGGCTTAGCTCCTACGAGCAGTACTTC. It yields the protein CASSQSRLSSYEQYF.

The rearrangement joins TRBV10-3 to TRBJ1-6; no definite D call. CDR3 length: 15 residues. CDR1 and CDR2 (germline): ENHRY, SYGVKD. The ends were cut back, 2 bases at V and 5 bases at J, with 10 bases in the middle. The CDR3 region is CAISERQTHNSPLHF. The CDR3 DNA sequence: TGTGCCATCAGTGAGAGGCAGACACATAATTCACCCCTCCACTTT.

This clone was recorded a few times. The chain has TRBV30 and TRBJ2-7; 9 bases align to TRBD1. This CDR3 has 13 residues. Germline loops: CDR1 GTSNPN, CDR2 SVGIG (reference sequence). The trim removed 5 bases at V and 3 bases at J, leaving 5 bases unmatched. The CDR3 region is CAWSRQGGYEQYF. The CDR3 coding sequence is TGTGCCTGGTCCCGACAGGGGGGCTACGAGCAGTACTTC.

V is TRBV5-6 and J is TRBJ1-5; D uncertain. The V and J ends lost 5 bases and 2 bases respectively, with 26 bases between them. Germline CDR1 SGHDT, CDR2 YYEEEE. The CDR3 has 19 residues. The CDR3: CASRHWSSTLGVGNQPQHF. The CDR3 coding sequence is TGTGCCAGCAGACATTGGTCCTCCACACTGGGCGTAGGCAATCAGCCCCAGCATTTT.

This sequence joins TRBV7-2 and TRBJ2-1, with TRBD2 as a possible D gene (5 bases). In germline, CDR1 is SGHTA, CDR2 FQGNSA. V lost 5 bases, J lost 1 base, and 9 bases lay in between. The CDR3 totals 14 residues. The CDR3 coding sequence is TGTGCCAGCAGCCCCGGACTTTCCTACAATGAGCAGTTCTTC. This gives the protein CASSPGLSYNEQFF. Full variable domain (missing parts from reference TRBV7-2 and TRBJ2-1): GAGVSQSPSNKVTEKGKDVELRCDPISGHTALYWYRQSLGQGLEFLIYFQGNSAPDKSGLPSDRFSAERTGGSVSTLTIQRTQQEDSAVYLCASSPGLSYNEQFFGPGTRLTVL.

CDR3 loop: CSVVRTGGNTEAFF. The DNA for the CDR3 is TGCAGCGTTGTTAGGACAGGGGGAAACACTGAAGCTTTCTTT. V is TRBV29-1 and J is TRBJ1-1; 10 positions agree with TRBD1. CDR1 is SQVTM and CDR2 is ANQGSEA in the germline V gene. The CDR3 has 14 amino acids. The ends lost 4 bases at V and 2 bases at J; junction bases unmatched: 4.

In this sample, this clone turned up many times. The chain links TRBV30 to TRBJ2-7, with 8 bases aligning to TRBD1. V was pared by 5 bases and J by 6 bases, with 15 bases of the junction left unmatched. In germline, CDR1 is GTSNPN, CDR2 SVGIG (reference sequence). CDR3 length equals 15 residues. In nucleotides, the CDR3 is TGTGCCTGGGGTAGACCGGGACAGGAATGGGTCGAGCAGTACTTC. Its protein product is CAWGRPGQEWVEQYF.

CDR3 nucleotide sequence: TGTGCCAGCAGCCAAGAAGGCGGGGGGGCCCGGGAGACCCAGTACTTC. Amino acid sequence: CASSQEGGGARETQYF. The chain combines TRBV4-2 with TRBJ2-5; 9 bases agree with TRBD2. The CDR3 is made up of 16 amino acids. Germline assignment: CDR1 LGHNA and CDR2 YNFKEQ. Trimming cost V 0 bases and J 5 bases; bases outside gene matches: 7.

The sample holds a few counts of this clone. The chain joins TRBV7-2 to TRBJ1-1; 10 bases fit TRBD1. This CDR3 region has 14 residues. Trimming at V came to 4 bases and at J to 4 bases, leaving 3 bases not matched to a gene. Looked up from germline, CDR1 is SGHTA and CDR2 is FQGNSA. CDR3 sequence reads: CASSWTGGSTEAFF. The CDR3 DNA reads as TGTGCCAGCAGCTGGACAGGGGGAAGCACTGAAGCTTTCTTT.

The rearrangement uses TRBV2 and TRBJ2-3; 7 nucleotides match TRBD2. The J segment lost 0 bases and the V segment lost 2 bases, leaving 2 bases of the junction unmatched. Germline assignment: CDR1 SNHLY and CDR2 FYNNEI. The CDR3 consists of 15 residues. The CDR3 is CASSELRGSTDTQYF. CDR3 DNA: TGTGCCAGCAGTGAATTGCGGGGGAGCACAGATACGCAGTATTTT. The full variable domain, with the rest looked up from reference TRBV2 and TRBJ2-3, is EPEVTQTPSHQVTQMGQEVILRCVPISNHLYFYWYRQILGQKVEFLVSFYNNEISEKSEIFDDQFSVERPDGSNFTLKIRSTKLEDSAMYFCASSELRGSTDTQYFGPGTRLTVL.

This clone has just a few counts. The CDR3 DNA sequence: TGTGCCAGCAGTTACTCGATATACGGGACAGGGGTCAATCAGCCCCAGCATTTT. Translation: CASSYSIYGTGVNQPQHF. The chain recombines TRBV6-2 or TRBV6-3 with TRBJ1-5; the match to TRBD1 covers 10 bases. This CDR3 comprises 18 residues. The germline V gene has CDR1 MNHEY and CDR2 SVGEGT. Unmatched junction bases numbered 8, after V lost 0 bases and J lost 3 bases.

This chain uses TRBV5-8 with TRBJ2-5; D is ambiguous. The CDR3 runs 11 residues. V dropped 2 bases and J dropped 5 bases, with 4 bases sitting between them. Germline CDR1 SGHTS, CDR2 YDEGEE. This chain's CDR3 is CASSFRETQYF. Here the CDR3 DNA reads TGTGCCAGCAGCTTTCGGGAGACCCAGTACTTC. Together with reference TRBV5-8 and TRBJ2-5, the CDR3 gives the full variable domain: EAGVTQSPTHLIKTRGQQATLRCSPISGHTSVYWYQQALGLGLQFLLWYDEGEERNRGNFPPRFSGRQFPNYSSELNVNALELEDSALYLCASSFRETQYFGPGTRLLVL.

The chain links TRBV5-4 to TRBJ1-3; D is perhaps TRBD1 (6 bases). V was shortened by 0 bases and J by 4 bases, with 8 bases between the two germline ends. The CDR3 is made up of 14 amino acids. The germline V gene has CDR1 SGHNT and CDR2 YYREEE (reference sequence). CDR3 sequence: CASSLAGAGNTIYF. The DNA for the CDR3 is TGTGCCAGCAGCTTGGCAGGGGCAGGAAACACCATATATTTT.

The rearrangement uses TRBV11-2 and TRBJ1-2; D possibly corresponds to TRBD1 (5 bases). The ends were cut back, 5 bases at V and 7 bases at J, with 14 bases in the middle. This CDR3 spans 13 amino acids. In germline, CDR1 is SGHAT, CDR2 FQNNGV. Here the CDR3 DNA reads TGTGCCAGCAGCCCGGTAGGCAGGGCTGGCTACACCTTC. This sequence encodes CASSPVGRAGYTF.

The V call is TRBV27, the J call TRBJ2-1; no firm D call. This CDR3 has 14 residues. With 8 bases removed from V and 6 bases from J, the gap between germline ends came to 17 bases. The germline gives CDR1 MNHEY, CDR2 SMNVEV (reference sequence). In nucleotides, the CDR3 is TGTGCCAGCCGCACCCCAGCGAGGTCCAATGAGCAGTTCTTC. Amino acids: CASRTPARSNEQFF.

The rearrangement joins TRBV7-2 to TRBJ2-5, with 7 bases lining up with TRBD1. V was clipped by 5 bases and J by 5 bases; unmatched bases: 14. The germline V gene has CDR1 SGHTA and CDR2 FQGNSA. This CDR3 contains 16 residues. CDR3 DNA sequence: TGTGCCAGCAGCAGAAAACCTGGACAGGTGGGGGAGACCCAGTACTTC. This gives the protein CASSRKPGQVGETQYF.

The gene calls are TRBV10-2 and TRBJ1-1; D might be TRBD1 (6 bases). The germline V gene has CDR1 WSHSY and CDR2 SAAADI. This CDR3 spans 14 amino acids. With 3 bases removed from V and 1 base from J, the gap between germline ends came to 9 bases. Written as DNA, the CDR3 is TGCGCCAGCAGTGATAGGGGGTCGAACACTGAAGCTTTCTTT. Amino acids: CASSDRGSNTEAFF.

This sequence joins TRBV18 and TRBJ1-2; D perhaps matches TRBD1 (5 bases). This CDR3 has 13 residues. Trimming removed 3 bases from V and 5 bases from J, with 10 bases in between. Germline V gene data show CDR1 as KGHSH and CDR2 as LQKENI. In nucleotides, the CDR3 is TGTGCCAGCTCACCCTTGACAGAATATGGCTACACCTTC. The encoded protein is CASSPLTEYGYTF.